This T cell receptor beta chain was observed in a study of T cells after posttransplantation cyclophosphamide. This related bone marrow graft donor gave peripheral blood on the day of marrow donation. Deletions cut 4 bases from V and 0 bases from J, with 11 bases between. The CDR3 is 15 amino acids. CDR1 is SNHLY and CDR2 is FYNNEI in the germline V gene. Notes on this clone: Its cognate antigen is unknown.

Using immunoSEQ multiplex PCR, the repertoire was profiled, and TCRdb retains in-frame clones only, with some absent. The table includes 12,000 to 15,000 clones, 76% detected once. Findings of the study overall: TRB overlap between skin or GI tissue T cells and blood was limited. TRB clonality was highly associated with recipient CMV seropositivity and reactivation. Later blood repertoires were often dominated by clones from the donor CD8+ memory compartment.

This sequence was found in a man aged 50-59 years. This rearrangement joins TRBV2 to TRBJ2-3; no firm D call. Sequenced input: memory CD4+ T cells sorted from PBMCs. CDR3 sequence (DNA): TGTGCCAGCAGTGTCAATGGGCAGAGCACAGATACGCAGTATTTT. This sequence encodes CASSVNGQSTDTQYF.